The 29 T cell receptor beta chains in this list originate from one sample, sequenced in a study of cytomegalovirus exposure and HLA in healthy donors. Libraries were prepared by immunoSEQ multiplex PCR; TCRdb keeps only in-frame clonotypes and omits some of them. The table shows roughly 330,000 clones, with 75% to 90% occurring only once. Source material: PBMCs. The receptors shown here come from a woman in her twenties or thirties in good health and CMV-seropositive.

Worth noting for this clone: It may be a read error: a sequence one base away is much more abundant. This chain connects TRBV25-1 to TRBJ2-1, with unresolved D. Trimming cost V 6 bases and J 6 bases, with 9 bases left between them. This CDR3 has 12 residues. Germline V gives CDR1 MGHDK, CDR2 SYGVNS. The CDR3 loop reads CASSRVGNEQFF. The CDR3 DNA sequence: TGTGCCAGCAGCAGAGTGGGCAATGAGCAGTTCTTC. Full variable domain (remainder filled in from reference TRBV25-1 and TRBJ2-1): EADIYQTPRYLVIGTGKKITLECSQTMGHDKMYWYQQDPGMELHLIHYSYGVNSTEKGDLSSESTVSRIRTEHFPLTLESARPSHTSQYLCASSRVGNEQFFGPGTRLTVL.

CDR3 in amino acids: CASSLVLTTVGGEAFF. For the CDR3, the DNA is TGTGCCAGCAGCTTAGTTCTTACCACCGTGGGGGGTGAAGCTTTCTTT. The chain has TRBV7-2 and TRBJ1-1; tentative D call: TRBD1 (5 bases). Germline assignment: CDR1 SGHTA and CDR2 FQGNSA. Trimming pared 1 base from V and 7 bases from J, leaving 19 bases between. This CDR3 spans 16 amino acids.

In its sample, this clone was seen a few times. Other DNA sequences in the sample encode the same CDR3. The chain couples TRBV5-1 to TRBJ1-2; 7 bases fit TRBD1. J lost 2 bases, V lost 5 bases, and 3 bases had no gene match. The CDR3 spans 13 residues. CDR1 and CDR2 from the germline V gene are SGHRS and YFSETQ. DNA of the CDR3: TGCGCCAGCAGTCCACAGGGGAACTATGGCTACACCTTC. This translates into CASSPQGNYGYTF.

Concerning this clone itself: Other DNA sequences in this sample translate to the same CDR3. The chain links TRBV2 to TRBJ1-1; D ambiguous. V lost 2 bases, J lost 0 bases, and 4 bases lay in between. This CDR3 comprises 13 residues. Germline V gene data show CDR1 as SNHLY and CDR2 as FYNNEI. CDR3 region: CASSERVNTEAFF. CDR3 bases: TGTGCCAGCAGTGAACGCGTGAACACTGAAGCTTTCTTT. Full variable domain (rest looked up from reference TRBV2 and TRBJ1-1): EPEVTQTPSHQVTQMGQEVILRCVPISNHLYFYWYRQILGQKVEFLVSFYNNEISEKSEIFDDQFSVERPDGSNFTLKIRSTKLEDSAMYFCASSERVNTEAFFGQGTRLTVV.

The chain is built from TRBV5-4 and TRBJ1-4; D may be TRBD1 (6 bases). CDR1 and CDR2 (germline): SGHNT, YYREEE (reference sequence). The CDR3 has 15 amino acids. V lost 1 base to trimming and J lost 6 bases, with 13 bases between them. Here the CDR3 reads CASSLPGQGHEKLFF. CDR3 nucleotide sequence: TGTGCCAGCAGCTTGCCGGGACAAGGACATGAAAAACTGTTTTTT.

The V gene is TRBV14, the J gene TRBJ2-1; 10 bases line up with TRBD2. This CDR3 comprises 19 residues. Per germline, CDR1 SGHDN and CDR2 FVKESK. The ends lost 0 bases at V and 0 bases at J; junction bases unmatched: 8. The CDR3 here is CASSQDLASGSISYNEQFF. In nucleotides, the CDR3 is TGTGCCAGCAGCCAAGATCTGGCTAGCGGGAGTATCTCCTACAATGAGCAGTTCTTC.

The gene calls are TRBV15 and TRBJ2-2; 8 nucleotides match TRBD2. Germline trimming cut 0 bases from V and 6 bases from J; bases unmatched to any gene: 3. This CDR3 is built from 15 residues. CDR1 and CDR2 (germline): LNHNV, YYDKDF (reference sequence). The CDR3 DNA sequence: TGTGCCACCAGCAGAGAGTCTAGCGGGTCCGGGGAGCTGTTTTTT. This gives the protein CATSRESSGSGELFF.

This chain connects TRBV5-4 to TRBJ1-2; 8 nucleotides line up with TRBD1. The CDR3 consists of 15 residues. Trimming at V came to 4 bases and at J to 4 bases, leaving 9 bases not matched to a gene. Looked up from germline, CDR1 is SGHNT and CDR2 is YYREEE (reference sequence). The CDR3 loop reads CASSPTGEGSYGYTF. CDR3 coding DNA: TGTGCCAGCAGCCCGACAGGGGAGGGCAGCTATGGCTACACCTTC.

Written as DNA, the CDR3 is TGTGCCAGCAGCTTGCAACGTATGCCCTATAATTCACCCCTCCACTTT. Residues: CASSLQRMPYNSPLHF. The chain links TRBV5-4 to TRBJ1-6; D uncertain. CDR1 and CDR2 (germline): SGHNT, YYREEE (reference sequence). Trimming pared 1 base from V and 2 bases from J, leaving 10 bases between. This CDR3 spans 16 amino acids.

V gene TRBV11-2 combines with J gene TRBJ1-1; unclear D gene. Trimming left V 5 bases short and J 0 bases short, with 13 bases between. Germline V gives CDR1 SGHAT, CDR2 FQNNGV. The CDR3 covers 15 residues. DNA for the CDR3: TGTGCCAGCAGCCATCCAGGCTCCATGAACACTGAAGCTTTCTTT. Its translation is CASSHPGSMNTEAFF.

The V gene is TRBV30, the J gene TRBJ2-6; D unresolved. Per the germline V gene, CDR1 is GTSNPN and CDR2 is SVGIG (reference sequence). The V and J ends lost 4 bases and 2 bases respectively, with 3 bases between them. The CDR3 consists of 12 residues. The chain's CDR3 is CAWKAGANVLTF. The CDR3 nucleotides read TGTGCCTGGAAAGCTGGGGCCAACGTCCTGACTTTC.

The chain joins TRBV7-9 to TRBJ1-2; D gene ambiguous. This CDR3 comprises 14 residues. V lost 3 bases and J lost 6, with 14 bases in between. Germline V gene sequence: CDR1 SEHNR, CDR2 FQNEAQ (reference sequence). The CDR3 DNA reads as TGTGCCAGCAGCTTCAGCGTATCCCTCCATGGCTACACCTTC. As protein: CASSFSVSLHGYTF.

The chain combines TRBV28 with TRBJ1-5; D remains ambiguous. Trimming cost V 6 bases and J 0 bases, with 6 bases left between them. The length of the CDR3 is 13 residues. Germline-derived CDR1 and CDR2 are MDHEN and SYDVKM. CDR3: CASSSNSNQPQHF. DNA for the CDR3: TGTGCCAGCAGCTCGAATAGCAATCAGCCCCAGCATTTT. The full variable domain, in which reference TRBV28 and TRBJ1-5 provide the parts outside the CDR3, is DVKVTQSSRYLVKRTGEKVFLECVQDMDHENMFWYRQDPGLGLRLIYFSYDVKMKEKGDIPEGYSVSREKKERFSLILESASTNQTSMYLCASSSNSNQPQHFGDGTRLSIL.

The chain couples TRBV6-5 to TRBJ2-2; 7 positions agree with TRBD1. The CDR3 sequence is 15 residues long. Per germline, CDR1 MNHEY and CDR2 SVGAGI. The ends lost 6 bases at V and 5 bases at J; junction bases unmatched: 9. DNA of the CDR3: TGTGCCAGCAGGAATGTAGGGACAGCGACCGGGGAGCTGTTTTTT. This gives the protein CASRNVGTATGELFF.

This clone is a singleton in its sample. V is TRBV7-3 and J is TRBJ1-1; 7 bases are shared with TRBD1. CDR1 is SGHTA and CDR2 is FQGTGA in the germline V gene. There are 21 residues in the CDR3. The V gene end was trimmed by 2 bases and the J gene end by 0 bases; junction bases not matched to a gene: 21. The CDR3 nucleotides read TGTGCCAGCAGCTTATGGCTACGCTCCAGGGGGGCGACCCACATGAACACTGAAGCTTTCTTT. Amino acids: CASSLWLRSRGATHMNTEAFF.

The chain couples TRBV28 to TRBJ1-2, with 8 bases aligning to TRBD1. The germline CDR1 and CDR2 sequences are MDHEN and SYDVKM. With 6 bases clipped from V and 6 bases from J, the junction kept 6 bases outside the gene matches. CDR3 size: 13 residues. This CDR3 is CASRTQGVHGYTF. CDR3 bases: TGTGCCAGCAGGACACAGGGGGTTCATGGCTACACCTTC.

The chain is built from TRBV28 and TRBJ1-1; weak D call: TRBD1 (6 bases). This CDR3 has 15 residues. The V end lost 5 bases, the J end lost 4 bases, and 17 bases lay between the germline ends. CDR1 is MDHEN and CDR2 is SYDVKM in the germline V gene. This CDR3 is CASSPPRQVITEAFF. The CDR3 region has the DNA TGTGCCAGCAGTCCCCCGAGACAGGTGATCACTGAAGCTTTCTTT.

This clone was found once. This chain uses TRBV27 with TRBJ2-7; 12 positions agree with TRBD2. CDR3 length: 15 amino acids. J lost 7 bases, V lost 6 bases, and 10 bases had no gene match. The V gene's germline CDR1 is MNHEY and CDR2 SMNVEV (reference sequence). As DNA, the CDR3 is TGTGCCAGCAGCTCCCAGACTAGCGGGAGTAAAGAGCAGTACTTC. Protein sequence: CASSSQTSGSKEQYF.

This chain connects TRBV27 to TRBJ2-7; D call uncertain. V dropped 6 bases and J dropped 2 bases, with 11 bases sitting between them. This CDR3 has 13 residues. Germline CDR1 and CDR2: MNHEY and SMNVEV (reference sequence). The CDR3 loop reads CASSSPTAYEQYF. Here the CDR3 DNA reads TGTGCCAGCAGCAGCCCGACCGCCTACGAGCAGTACTTC.

The chain employs TRBV9 and TRBJ2-1; TRBD2 agrees at 8 bases. The CDR3 totals 16 residues. Germline loops: CDR1 SGDLS, CDR2 YYNGEE. V was clipped by 2 bases and J by 3 bases; unmatched bases: 7. The CDR3 loop reads CASSVSGLAGYNEQFF. CDR3 sequence (DNA): TGTGCCAGCAGCGTCTCCGGGCTAGCGGGCTACAATGAGCAGTTCTTC.

The V and J genes are TRBV7-8 and TRBJ1-3; 8 nucleotides agree with TRBD1. The CDR3 consists of 14 residues. Germline V gene sequence: CDR1 SGHVS, CDR2 FQNEAQ. The J segment lost 4 bases and the V segment lost 3 bases, leaving 2 bases of the junction unmatched. The CDR3 loop reads CASSFRGPGNTIYF. CDR3 DNA sequence: TGTGCCAGCAGCTTCAGGGGGCCCGGAAACACCATATATTTT.

The V gene is TRBV7-8, the J gene TRBJ2-5, with TRBD1 as a possible D gene (6 bases). The germline V gene has CDR1 SGHVS and CDR2 FQNEAQ. V was shortened by 7 bases and J by 1 base, with 22 bases between the two germline ends. This CDR3 has 17 amino acids. In nucleotides, the CDR3 is TGTGCCAGCAACCCGAGCCGGGACACCCCTTTCCAAGAGACCCAGTACTTC. It yields the protein CASNPSRDTPFQETQYF.

The rearrangement uses TRBV7-3 and TRBJ2-7, with 8 bases identical to TRBD1. Unmatched junction bases numbered 4, after V lost 2 bases and J lost 4 bases. This CDR3 has 14 residues. Per the germline V gene, CDR1 is SGHTA and CDR2 is FQGTGA. The CDR3 sequence is CASSLAGTGYEQYF. The CDR3 DNA reads TGTGCCAGCAGCTTAGCCGGGACAGGATACGAGCAGTACTTC.

The V gene is TRBV28, the J gene TRBJ1-4; D is ambiguous. In germline, CDR1 is MDHEN, CDR2 SYDVKM. With 6 bases removed from V and 8 bases from J, the gap between germline ends came to 16 bases. The CDR3 spans 14 residues. The CDR3 bases are TGTGCCAGCAGGAAGTCCCTAAACGCAGAAAAACTGTTTTTT. This translates into CASRKSLNAEKLFF.

The chain couples TRBV13 to TRBJ2-1; no reliable D call. The V end was cut by 8 bases, the J end by 8 bases, with 10 bases between. The CDR3 length is 11 residues. Germline V gives CDR1 PRHDT, CDR2 FYEKMQ (reference sequence). As DNA, the CDR3 is TGTGCCAGCTGGGTAGGTGATGAGCAGTTCTTC. This gives the protein CASWVGDEQFF.

J is TRBJ2-7 and V is TRBV7-3; 12 nucleotides align to TRBD2. V lost 5 bases to trimming and J lost 6 bases; unmatched junction nucleotides: 14. The CDR3 runs to 17 residues. Per the germline V gene, CDR1 is SGHTA and CDR2 is FQGTGA. CDR3 sequence: CASSRTSGTPSEAEQYF. In nucleotides, the CDR3 is TGTGCCAGCAGCAGGACTAGCGGGACCCCCTCCGAGGCCGAGCAGTACTTC.

The chain recombines TRBV4-2 with TRBJ2-7; tentatively, D is TRBD1 (5 bases). V was shortened by 1 base and J by 3 bases, with 13 bases between the two germline ends. The CDR3 sequence is 15 residues long. The germline V gene has CDR1 LGHNA and CDR2 YNFKEQ. CDR3 nucleotide sequence: TGTGCCAGCAGCCAAGGGGAAAGACAGATCTACGAGCAGTACTTC. Protein product: CASSQGERQIYEQYF.

The chain carries TRBV5-1 and TRBJ2-2; TRBD1 is a possible D gene (6 bases). Germline CDR1 and CDR2: SGHRS and YFSETQ. V lost 2 bases to trimming and J lost 4 bases, with 15 bases between them. The CDR3 runs 16 residues. CDR3 loop: CASSLTPQGSTGELFF. The CDR3 bases are TGCGCCAGCAGCTTAACGCCTCAGGGGAGCACCGGGGAGCTGTTTTTT.

This chain uses TRBV29-1 with TRBJ1-3, with TRBD1 matching over 9 bases. J was trimmed by 4 bases and V by 4 bases; bases with no gene match: 5. Germline assignment: CDR1 SQVTM and CDR2 ANQGSEA. The CDR3 runs 14 residues. In nucleotides, the CDR3 is TGCAGCGTTGGTAGGGACAGGGCAGGAAACACCATATATTTT. Its translation is CSVGRDRAGNTIYF.